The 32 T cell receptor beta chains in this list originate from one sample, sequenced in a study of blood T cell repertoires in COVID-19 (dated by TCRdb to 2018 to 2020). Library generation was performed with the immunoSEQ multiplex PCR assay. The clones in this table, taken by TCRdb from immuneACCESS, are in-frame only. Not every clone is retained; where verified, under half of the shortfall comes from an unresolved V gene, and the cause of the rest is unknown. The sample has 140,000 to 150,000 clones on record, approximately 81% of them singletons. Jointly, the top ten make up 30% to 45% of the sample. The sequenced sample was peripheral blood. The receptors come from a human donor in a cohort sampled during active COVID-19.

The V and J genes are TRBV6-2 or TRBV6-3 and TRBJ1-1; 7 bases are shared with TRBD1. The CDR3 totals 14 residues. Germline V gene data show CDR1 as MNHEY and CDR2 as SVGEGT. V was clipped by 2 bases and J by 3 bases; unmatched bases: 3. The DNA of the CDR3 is TGTGCCAGCAGTTACAGCCAGGGGGACACTGAAGCTTTCTTT. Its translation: CASSYSQGDTEAFF.

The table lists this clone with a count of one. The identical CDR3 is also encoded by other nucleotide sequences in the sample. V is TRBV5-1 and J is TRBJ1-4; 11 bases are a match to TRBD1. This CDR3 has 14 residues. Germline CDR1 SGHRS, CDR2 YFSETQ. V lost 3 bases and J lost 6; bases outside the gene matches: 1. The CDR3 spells CASSSGQGDEKLFF. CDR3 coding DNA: TGCGCCAGCAGCTCGGGACAGGGGGATGAAAAACTGTTTTTT.

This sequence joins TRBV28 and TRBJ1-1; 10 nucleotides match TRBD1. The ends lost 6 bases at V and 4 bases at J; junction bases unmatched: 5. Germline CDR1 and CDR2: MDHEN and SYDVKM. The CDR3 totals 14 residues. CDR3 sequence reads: CASRGDRGLTEAFF. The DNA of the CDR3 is TGTGCCAGCAGGGGTGACAGGGGGCTCACTGAAGCTTTCTTT.

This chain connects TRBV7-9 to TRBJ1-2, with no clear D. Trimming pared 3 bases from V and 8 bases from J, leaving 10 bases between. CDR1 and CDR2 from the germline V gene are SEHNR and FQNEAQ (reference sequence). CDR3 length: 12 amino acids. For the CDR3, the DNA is TGTGCCAGCAGCTTTCGGCCCGGGGGCTACACCTTC. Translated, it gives CASSFRPGGYTF. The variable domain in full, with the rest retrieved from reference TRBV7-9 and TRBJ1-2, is DTGVSQNPRHKITKRGQNVTFRCDPISEHNRLYWYRQTLGQGPEFLTYFQNEAQLEKSRLLSDRFSAERPKGSFSTLEIQRTEQGDSAMYLCASSFRPGGYTFGSGTRLTVV.

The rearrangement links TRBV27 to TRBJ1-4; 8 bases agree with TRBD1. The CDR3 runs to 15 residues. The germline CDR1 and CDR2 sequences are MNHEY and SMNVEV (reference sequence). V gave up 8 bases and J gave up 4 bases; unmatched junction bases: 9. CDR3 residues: CASGHGDRINEKLFF. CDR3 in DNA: TGTGCCAGCGGACATGGGGACAGGATTAATGAAAAACTGTTTTTT. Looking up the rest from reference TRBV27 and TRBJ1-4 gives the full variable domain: EAQVTQNPRYLITVTGKKLTVTCSQNMNHEYMSWYRQDPGLGLRQIYYSMNVEVTDKGDVPEGYKVSRKEKRNFPLILESPSPNQTSLYFCASGHGDRINEKLFFGSGTQLSVL.

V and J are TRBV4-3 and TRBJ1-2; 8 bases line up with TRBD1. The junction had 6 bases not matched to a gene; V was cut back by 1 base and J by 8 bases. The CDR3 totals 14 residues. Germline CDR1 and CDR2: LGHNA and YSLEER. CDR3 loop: CASSQVQGAGGYTF. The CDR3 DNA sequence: TGCGCCAGCAGCCAAGTCCAGGGGGCGGGGGGCTACACCTTC.

This chain's CDR3 is CASSQDPWGDDGYTF. CDR3 in DNA: TGCGCCAGCAGCCAAGATCCGTGGGGGGACGATGGCTACACCTTC. V and J are TRBV4-1 and TRBJ1-2; D is perhaps TRBD1 (5 bases). Germline-derived CDR1 and CDR2 are MGHRA and YSYEKL. V dropped 0 bases and J dropped 6 bases, with 14 bases sitting between them. There are 15 residues in the CDR3.

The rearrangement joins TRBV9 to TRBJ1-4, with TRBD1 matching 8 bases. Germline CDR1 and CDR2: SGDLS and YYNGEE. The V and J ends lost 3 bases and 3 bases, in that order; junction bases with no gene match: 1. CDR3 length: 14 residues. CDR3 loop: CASSATGANEKLFF. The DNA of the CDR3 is TGTGCCAGCAGCGCGACAGGGGCTAATGAAAAACTGTTTTTT.

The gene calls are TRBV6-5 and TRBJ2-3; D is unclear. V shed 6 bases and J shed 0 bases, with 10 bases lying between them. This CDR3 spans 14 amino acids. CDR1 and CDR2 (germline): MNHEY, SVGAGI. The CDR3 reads CASSRLASTDTQYF. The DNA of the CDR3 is TGTGCCAGCAGCAGACTGGCTAGCACAGATACGCAGTATTTT.

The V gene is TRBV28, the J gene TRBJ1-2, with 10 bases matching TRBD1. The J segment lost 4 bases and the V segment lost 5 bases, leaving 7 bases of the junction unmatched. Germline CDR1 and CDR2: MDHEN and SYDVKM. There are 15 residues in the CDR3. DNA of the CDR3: TGTGCCAGCAGTCGGACAGGGGGGACCTTCTATGGCTACACCTTC. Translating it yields CASSRTGGTFYGYTF.

CDR3 residues: CASSQWTGVYGYTF. DNA for the CDR3: TGTGCCAGCAGTCAGTGGACAGGTGTCTATGGCTACACCTTC. The chain carries TRBV5-6 and TRBJ1-2, with 7 positions matching TRBD1. J was trimmed by 4 bases and V by 5 bases; bases with no gene match: 8. This CDR3 comprises 14 residues. Germline lookup yields CDR1 SGHDT and CDR2 YYEEEE.

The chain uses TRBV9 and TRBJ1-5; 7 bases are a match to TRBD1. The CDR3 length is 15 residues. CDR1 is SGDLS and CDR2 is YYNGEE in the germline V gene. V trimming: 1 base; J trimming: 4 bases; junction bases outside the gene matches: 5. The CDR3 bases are TGTGCCAGCAGCGTATCGTCAGGGGGAAATCAGCCCCAGCATTTT. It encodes CASSVSSGGNQPQHF.

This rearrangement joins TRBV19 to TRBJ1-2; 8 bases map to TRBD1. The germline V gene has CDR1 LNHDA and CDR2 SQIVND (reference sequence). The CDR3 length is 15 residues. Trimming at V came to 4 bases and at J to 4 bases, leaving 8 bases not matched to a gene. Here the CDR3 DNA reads TGTGCCAGTAGTACCCAGCGGACAGGGTTCTATGGCTACACCTTC. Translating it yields CASSTQRTGFYGYTF.

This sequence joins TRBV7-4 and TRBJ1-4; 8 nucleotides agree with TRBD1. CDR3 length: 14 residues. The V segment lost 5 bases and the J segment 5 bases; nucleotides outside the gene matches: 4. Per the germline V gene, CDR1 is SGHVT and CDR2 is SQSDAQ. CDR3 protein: CASSRDRGNEKLFF. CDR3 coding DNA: TGTGCCAGCAGCCGAGACAGGGGAAATGAAAAACTGTTTTTT.

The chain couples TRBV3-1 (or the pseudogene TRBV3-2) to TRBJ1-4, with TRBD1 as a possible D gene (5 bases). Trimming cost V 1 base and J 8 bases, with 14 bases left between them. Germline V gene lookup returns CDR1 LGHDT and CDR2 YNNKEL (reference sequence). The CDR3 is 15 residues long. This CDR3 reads CASSQVVREGEKLFF. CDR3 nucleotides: TGTGCCAGCAGCCAAGTTGTCAGGGAAGGCGAAAAACTGTTTTTT.

The CDR3 nucleotides are TGCGCCAGCAGCTACCCTTTCAGGACTAATGAAAAACTGTTTTTT. It encodes CASSYPFRTNEKLFF. J is TRBJ1-4 and V is TRBV4-1; no firm D call. The CDR3 sequence is 15 residues long. Trimming shortened V by 5 bases and J by 2 bases, and 12 bases separated the two germline ends. CDR1 is MGHRA and CDR2 is YSYEKL in the germline V gene.

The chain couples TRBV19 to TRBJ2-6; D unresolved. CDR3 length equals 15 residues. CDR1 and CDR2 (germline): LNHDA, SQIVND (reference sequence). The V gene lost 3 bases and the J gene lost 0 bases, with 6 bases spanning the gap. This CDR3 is CASSILISGANVLTF. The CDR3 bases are TGTGCCAGTAGTATTCTTATCTCTGGGGCCAACGTCCTGACTTTC.

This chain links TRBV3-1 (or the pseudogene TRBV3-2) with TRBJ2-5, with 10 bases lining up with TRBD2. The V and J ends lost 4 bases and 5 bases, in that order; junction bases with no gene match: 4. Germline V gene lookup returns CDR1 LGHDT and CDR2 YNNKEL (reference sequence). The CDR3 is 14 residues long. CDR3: CASSLLTSGETQYF. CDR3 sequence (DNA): TGTGCCAGCAGCCTTCTGACTAGCGGGGAGACCCAGTACTTC.

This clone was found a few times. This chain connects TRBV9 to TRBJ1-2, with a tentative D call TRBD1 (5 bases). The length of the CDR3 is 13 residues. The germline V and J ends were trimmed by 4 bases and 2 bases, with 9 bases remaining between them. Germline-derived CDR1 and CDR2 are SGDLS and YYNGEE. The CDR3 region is CASSLDSNYGYTF. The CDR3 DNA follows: TGTGCCAGCAGCCTCGACAGCAACTATGGCTACACCTTC. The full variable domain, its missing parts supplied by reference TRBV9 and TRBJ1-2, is DSGVTQTPKHLITATGQRVTLRCSPRSGDLSVYWYQQSLDQGLQFLIQYYNGEERAKGNILERFSAQQFPDLHSELNLSSLELGDSALYFCASSLDSNYGYTFGSGTRLTVV.

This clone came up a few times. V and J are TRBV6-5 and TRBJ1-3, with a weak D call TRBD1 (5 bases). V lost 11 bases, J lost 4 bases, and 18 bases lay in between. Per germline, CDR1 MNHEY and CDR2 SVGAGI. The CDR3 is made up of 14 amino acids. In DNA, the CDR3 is TGTGCCGGATCCCAGACAGAAGCGGGAAACACCATATATTTT. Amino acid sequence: CAGSQTEAGNTIYF.

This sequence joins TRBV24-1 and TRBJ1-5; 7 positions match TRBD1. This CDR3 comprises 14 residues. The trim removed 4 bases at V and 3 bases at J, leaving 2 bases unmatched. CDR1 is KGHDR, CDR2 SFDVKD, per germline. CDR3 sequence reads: CATSETGYNQPQHF. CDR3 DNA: TGTGCCACCAGTGAGACAGGGTACAATCAGCCCCAGCATTTT.

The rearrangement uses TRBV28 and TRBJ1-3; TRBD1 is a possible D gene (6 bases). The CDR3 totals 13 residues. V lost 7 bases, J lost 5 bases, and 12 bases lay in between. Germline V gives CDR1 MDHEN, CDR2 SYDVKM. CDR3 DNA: TGTGCCAGCAATACAGGGCACCGAAACACCATATATTTT. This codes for CASNTGHRNTIYF.

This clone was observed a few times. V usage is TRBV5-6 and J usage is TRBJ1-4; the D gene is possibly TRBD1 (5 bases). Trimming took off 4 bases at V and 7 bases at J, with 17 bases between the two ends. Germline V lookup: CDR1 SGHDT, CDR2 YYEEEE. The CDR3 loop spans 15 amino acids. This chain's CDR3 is CASSAALGQGEKLFF. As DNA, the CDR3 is TGTGCCAGCAGCGCAGCGTTGGGGCAAGGTGAAAAACTGTTTTTT.

CDR3 DNA: TGTGCCAGCGCTCGTCGTACAGGGACTGAAGCTTTCTTT. It specifies CASARRTGTEAFF. The chain has TRBV6-5 and TRBJ1-1; tentative D call: TRBD1 (6 bases). Germline V gene sequence: CDR1 MNHEY, CDR2 SVGAGI. The V end was cut by 8 bases, the J end by 5 bases, with 15 bases between. The length of the CDR3 is 13 residues.

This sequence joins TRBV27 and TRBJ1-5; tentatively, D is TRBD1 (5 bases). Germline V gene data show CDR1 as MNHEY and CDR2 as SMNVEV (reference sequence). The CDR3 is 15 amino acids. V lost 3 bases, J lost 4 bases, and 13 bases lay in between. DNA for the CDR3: TGTGCCAGCAGTTTCTCTACGGGGGGGAATCAGCCCCAGCATTTT. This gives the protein CASSFSTGGNQPQHF.

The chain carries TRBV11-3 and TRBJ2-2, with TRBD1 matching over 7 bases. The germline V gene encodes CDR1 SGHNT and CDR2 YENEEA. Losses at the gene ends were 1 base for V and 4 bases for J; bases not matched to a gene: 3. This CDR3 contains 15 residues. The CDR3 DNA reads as TGTGCCAGCAGCTTAGGACAGGGCTCCACCGGGGAGCTGTTTTTT. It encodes CASSLGQGSTGELFF. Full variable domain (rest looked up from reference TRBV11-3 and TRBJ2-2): EAGVVQSPRYKIIEKKQPVAFWCNPISGHNTLYWYLQNLGQGPELLIRYENEEAVDDSQLPKDRFSAERLKGVDSTLKIQPAELGDSAVYLCASSLGQGSTGELFFGEGSRLTVL.

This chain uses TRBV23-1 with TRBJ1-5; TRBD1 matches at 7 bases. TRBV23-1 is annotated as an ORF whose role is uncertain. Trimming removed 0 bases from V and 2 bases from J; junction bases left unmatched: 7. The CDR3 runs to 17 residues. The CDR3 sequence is CASSQSREGTGNQPQHF. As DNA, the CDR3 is TGCGCCAGCAGTCAATCTCGGGAGGGGACAGGCAATCAGCCCCAGCATTTT.

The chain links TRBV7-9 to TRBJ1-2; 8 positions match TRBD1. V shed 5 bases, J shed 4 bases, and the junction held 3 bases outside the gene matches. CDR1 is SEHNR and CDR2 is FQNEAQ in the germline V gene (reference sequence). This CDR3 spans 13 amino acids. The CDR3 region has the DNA TGTGCCAGCAGCCGAGGGACAGGCTATGGCTACACCTTC. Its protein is CASSRGTGYGYTF.

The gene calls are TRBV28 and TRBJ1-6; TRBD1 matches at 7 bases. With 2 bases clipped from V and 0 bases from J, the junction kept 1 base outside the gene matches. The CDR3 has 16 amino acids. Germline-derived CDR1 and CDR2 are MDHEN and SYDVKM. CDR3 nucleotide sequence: TGTGCCAGCAGTTTAACAGGGGTCTCCTATAATTCACCCCTCCACTTT. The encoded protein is CASSLTGVSYNSPLHF.

This CDR3 reads CASSQDWQGAGQPQHF. The CDR3 DNA follows: TGTGCCAGCAGCCAAGATTGGCAGGGGGCGGGACAGCCCCAGCATTTT. The J gene is TRBJ1-5, the V gene TRBV4-2; 8 bases are a match to TRBD1. CDR1 and CDR2 (germline): LGHNA, YNFKEQ. The V gene end was trimmed by 0 bases and the J gene end by 7 bases; junction bases not matched to a gene: 8. The CDR3 loop spans 16 amino acids.

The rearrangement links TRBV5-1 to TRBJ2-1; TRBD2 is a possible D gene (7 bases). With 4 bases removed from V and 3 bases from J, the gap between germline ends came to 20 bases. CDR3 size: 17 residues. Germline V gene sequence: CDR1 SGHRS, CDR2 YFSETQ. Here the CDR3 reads CASSGGALVYFYNEQFF. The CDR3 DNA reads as TGCGCCAGCAGCGGGGGGGCGTTGGTTTACTTCTACAATGAGCAGTTCTTC.

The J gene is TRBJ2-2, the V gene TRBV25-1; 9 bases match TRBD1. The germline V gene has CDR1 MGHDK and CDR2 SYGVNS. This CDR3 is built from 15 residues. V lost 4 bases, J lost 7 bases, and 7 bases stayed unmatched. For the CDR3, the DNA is TGTGCCAGCAGTGCACTGACAGGGGGATTCGGGGAGCTGTTTTTT. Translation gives CASSALTGGFGELFF.